This TCR beta chain is drawn from a study of Ad26.COV2.S vaccination and SARS-CoV-2 variants. Study at large: Each vaccinee took Ad26.COV2.S intramuscularly, once or twice 56 days apart. Study findings and constraints: Substantial breadth was reported for post-vaccination spike-specific CD8+ and CD4+ T cells. Comparable non-spike TCR breadth was observed in vaccine and placebo recipients. Analytic work on TCR breadth and depth might have understated the full extent of total T cell responses.

TCRdb's table, derived via immunoSEQ multiplex PCR, lists solely in-frame clones and lacks some. The data contain 380,000 or so clones, 80% to 90% of them singletons. With regard to this clone: Its antigen is undetermined.

The treatment denotes: 15 to 20 received Ad26.COV2.S at low or high dose, single or two shots; several received placebo; per-sample allocation not given. Material that was analyzed had been drawn on day 63 after the first vaccine or placebo injection. Germline CDR1 is LGHDT and CDR2 is YNNKEL (reference sequence). This CDR3 comprises 15 residues. Trimming left V 6 bases short and J 3 bases short, with 16 bases between. Material: peripheral blood, obtained in a trial of Ad26.COV2.S vaccine versus placebo. J is TRBJ2-3 and V is TRBV3-1 (or the pseudogene TRBV3-2); D tentatively fits TRBD1 or TRBD2 (6 bases each). The clonotype was recovered from a person between 18 and 65 years old who received the Ad26.COV2.S COVID-19 vaccine or a placebo. CDR3 bases: TGTGCCAGCAGGCTAAGACTAGGGGGGACAGATACGCAGTATTTT. Translation gives CASRLRLGGTDTQYF.